These 2 T cell receptor beta chains were all obtained from the same sample, sequenced in a study of OX40 agonist ivuxolimab in advanced cancers. Data came from immunoSEQ multiplex PCR; TCRdb stores just in-frame clones and leaves some out. The table shows some 46,000 clones, with approximately 91% occurring only once. The specimen comprised CD4+ or CD8+ T cells sorted from blood, sampled in a trial of the OX40 agonist ivuxolimab. Receptors originate from an adult with an advanced solid tumor such as melanoma, head and neck, liver or kidney cancer.

The gene calls are TRBV27 and TRBJ2-7, with 7 bases identical to TRBD1. V dropped 5 bases and J dropped 2; count of bases not matched to a gene: 15. The CDR3 extends over 17 amino acids. In germline, CDR1 is MNHEY, CDR2 SMNVEV (reference sequence). The CDR3 DNA reads as TGTGCCAGCAGTGAATTCCGAAGCCCTGGGACAGCCTACGAGCAGTACTTC. It translates to CASSEFRSPGTAYEQYF.

Only one count was recorded for this clone. The gene calls are TRBV7-4 and TRBJ2-1, with unresolved D. Trimming stripped 0 bases from V and 2 bases from J, with 8 bases between. CDR1 and CDR2 (germline): SGHVT, SQSDAQ. There are 15 residues in the CDR3. The CDR3, as DNA: TGTGCCAGCAGCTTAGCCCGGATCCCCTACAATGAGCAGTTCTTC. Its protein product is CASSLARIPYNEQFF.